The rows below give T cell receptor beta chains drawn from one sample of a study of blood T cell repertoires in COVID-19. Profiling relied on immunoSEQ multiplex PCR, and the TCRdb table lists in-frame clones only, not all of them. Among around 310,000 clones listed, about 87% were seen once. Input material: PBMCs or T cells enriched from blood (not recorded which). Receptors originate from a man aged 25 to 40 who had recovered from COVID-19. Each CDR3 is given with its conserved first and last residue. The D gene is left open where the match is weak. A clone size is listed for some rows: how often the clone was seen (once, few, many), or a class if it is expanded.

v_call	clone_size	j_call	d_call	cdr3_aa	cdr3_nt
TRBV7-8	NA	TRBJ1-5	NA	CASSTRQTKGISNQPQHF	TGTGCCAGCAGCACCCGACAGACCAAGGGGATTAGCAATCAGCCCCAGCATTTT
TRBV3-1/TRBV3-2	NA	TRBJ1-1	NA	CASSRGGQNTEAFF	TGTGCCAGCAGCCGAGGGGGACAGAACACTGAAGCTTTCTTT
TRBV15	NA	TRBJ2-5	TRBD1	CATSEPGTGEQETQYF	TGTGCCACCAGCGAACCTGGGACAGGGGAGCAAGAGACCCAGTACTTC
TRBV19	NA	TRBJ1-6	NA	CASSIGGTNNSPLHF	TGTGCCAGTAGTATCGGGGGGACGAATAATTCACCCCTCCACTTT
TRBV30	NA	TRBJ1-3	TRBD1	CAWNRGTGNTIYF	TGTGCCTGGAACAGGGGTACTGGAAACACCATATATTTT
TRBV5-4	NA	TRBJ2-5	TRBD1	CASSIQGAAVGETQYF	TGTGCCAGCAGCATACAGGGGGCAGCGGTAGGAGAGACCCAGTACTTC
TRBV29-1	NA	TRBJ2-2	TRBD1	CSVENRGGRNTGELFF	TGCAGCGTTGAAAACAGGGGTGGTCGGAACACCGGGGAGCTGTTTTTT
TRBV21-1	NA	TRBJ2-5	NA	CASSGSERGGQETQYF	TGTGCCAGCAGCGGGTCGGAACGGGGGGGCCAAGAGACCCAGTACTTC
TRBV28	NA	TRBJ2-3	TRBD1	CASRFGQGRTDTQYF	TGTGCCAGCAGATTCGGACAGGGGCGCACAGATACGCAGTATTTT
TRBV5-1	NA	TRBJ2-7	TRBD1	CASSLGTVYEQYF	TGCGCCAGCAGCCTCGGGACAGTCTACGAGCAGTACTTC
TRBV6-1	NA	TRBJ1-4	NA	CASSEARGGEKLFF	TGTGCCAGCAGTGAAGCGCGGGGCGGGGAAAAACTGTTTTTT
TRBV4-1	NA	TRBJ1-1	NA	CASSQLQTDLNIEAFF	TGCGCCAGCAGCCAACTCCAAACAGACCTGAATATTGAAGCTTTCTTT
TRBV27	NA	TRBJ2-7	NA	CASSSNNPYEQYF	TGTGCCAGCAGTTCGAACAATCCCTACGAGCAGTACTTC
TRBV19	NA	TRBJ1-2	NA	CASSSGYGYTF	TGTGCCAGTAGTTCGGGCTATGGCTACACCTTC
TRBV11-2	once	TRBJ2-1	TRBD1	CASHGQGDSYNEQFF	TGTGCCAGCCACGGACAGGGGGACTCCTACAATGAGCAGTTCTTC
TRBV28	NA	TRBJ2-7	TRBD1	CASSLTLTGNLYEQYF	TGTGCCAGCAGTTTAACCTTGACAGGGAATCTCTACGAGCAGTACTTC
TRBV7-2	once	TRBJ2-1	TRBD2	CASSLGTSGGARQFF	TGTGCCAGCAGCTTAGGGACTAGCGGGGGAGCCAGGCAGTTCTTC
TRBV2	NA	TRBJ1-4	NA	CASSVREEKLFF	TGTGCCAGCAGTGTCCGTGAGGAAAAACTGTTTTTT
TRBV7-9	NA	TRBJ2-4	NA	CASSKPEAAKNIQYF	TGTGCCAGCAGCAAACCGGAGGCGGCCAAAAACATTCAGTACTTC
TRBV7-9	NA	TRBJ2-3	TRBD2	CASSLEKVTGGRSPDTQYF	TGTGCCAGCAGCTTAGAAAAGGTAACGGGAGGTAGAAGCCCAGATACGCAGTATTTT
TRBV28	once	TRBJ2-1	NA	CASSSVPPYNEQFF	TGTGCCAGCAGTTCTGTCCCCCCCTACAATGAGCAGTTCTTC
TRBV6-1	NA	TRBJ2-7	NA	CASSEALGGGNEQYF	TGTGCCAGCAGTGAAGCCCTGGGGGGGGGCAACGAGCAGTACTTC
TRBV3-1/TRBV3-2	NA	TRBJ1-2	NA	CASSQDQVGTAAGYTF	TGTGCCAGCAGCCAAGATCAAGTCGGGACTGCGGCTGGCTACACCTTC
TRBV5-1	NA	TRBJ2-2	NA	CASSLETSGELFF	TGCGCCAGCAGCTTGGAAACATCCGGGGAGCTGTTTTTT
TRBV5-1	NA	TRBJ2-2	TRBD2	CASSLAVGLPNTGELFF	TGCGCCAGCAGCTTGGCCGTGGGACTACCGAACACCGGGGAGCTGTTTTTT
TRBV18	NA	TRBJ1-1	NA	CASSPTVTEAFF	TGTGCCAGCTCGCCGACAGTGACTGAAGCTTTCTTT
TRBV11-3	NA	TRBJ2-7	TRBD2	CASSLGGGYEQYF	TGTGCCAGCAGCTTAGGGGGGGGCTACGAGCAGTACTTC
TRBV29-1	NA	TRBJ2-1	TRBD2	CSVGDWRGGKNEQFF	TGCAGCGTTGGGGATTGGCGGGGGGGCAAGAATGAGCAGTTCTTC